This T cell receptor (beta chain) comes out of a study of blood T cell repertoires in COVID-19 (dated by TCRdb to between 2020 and 2021). Some background on the complete study: Collaborator samples came from the United States, Italy and Spain and covered acute and convalescent phases of COVID-19. The material from the prospective study consisted of cDNA or gDNA derived from T cells, B-cell-depleted T cells, or PBMCs. The dataset comprised deeply sampled blood TCRbeta repertoires from subjects exposed to, actively infected with, or recovered from COVID-19. A freely available public database, intended as a resource for researchers studying the immune response to SARS-CoV-2, is where the repertoires were released. Samples came from the ongoing ImmuneRACE study (first 160 participants) plus 1,254 subjects from 6 global collaborators. The sample metadata nearly always contained a de-identified subject ID, COVID-19 status, age in years and sex. Where HLA class I and class II types were available, the types were taken from metadata supplied by the sample provider, not from assay-based typing. What the research found in general, with its limitations: Clinical and demographic metadata were provided uncurated, with the amount varying by source and participant.

Each collaborating institution followed its own protocols to collect whole blood in K2EDTA tubes. For TCRbeta analysis, collaborators shipped samples as frozen whole blood, isolated PBMCs, or DNA extracted from either of those sample types. TCRbeta CDR3 regions were amplified from genomic DNA using the immunoSEQ Assay, a bias-controlled multiplex PCR. In the source study's methods: Within the assay, amplification of reference gene primers was used to estimate how many nucleated cells each sample contained. Sequence reads were collapsed and filtered to measure the absolute abundance of every unique TCRbeta CDR3 rearrangement. For each sample, productive Simpson clonality was calculated by taking the square root of Simpson's diversity index across productive rearrangements. TCRdb holds this immuneACCESS table with in-frame rearrangements only. Some clones are missing; in checked studies, unresolved V genes explain under half, and the rest has no known cause. That table is the source of V, J and clone size, and D and trimming were worked out from the DNA. The sample includes 200,000 to 300,000 clones, with approximately 78% observed a single time. In total, the top ten clones hold 9.5% to 15% of the sample.

In its sample, this clone was seen once. No antigen is known for it. Per-base quality was not reported, and no clone a single base away is much larger than it. The germline V gene (reference sequence) yields LNHDA for CDR1 and SQIVND for CDR2. There are 14 amino acids in the CDR3, from cysteine to phenylalanine inclusive. The DNA shown is the 42-base CDR3, in frame from base 1. V drops 7 bases and J drops 5 bases, leaving 15 bases in between. In this chain, TRBV19 is recombined with TRBJ1-5; tentative D gene TRBD1, with 6 bases matching. This sequence was found in a woman aged 55-70 years with active or convalescent COVID-19. The sequenced material came from peripheral blood. CDR3 protein: CASTLGQNYQPQHF. The DNA sequence follows: TGTGCCAGTACCCTAGGACAGAATTATCAGCCCCAGCATTTT.